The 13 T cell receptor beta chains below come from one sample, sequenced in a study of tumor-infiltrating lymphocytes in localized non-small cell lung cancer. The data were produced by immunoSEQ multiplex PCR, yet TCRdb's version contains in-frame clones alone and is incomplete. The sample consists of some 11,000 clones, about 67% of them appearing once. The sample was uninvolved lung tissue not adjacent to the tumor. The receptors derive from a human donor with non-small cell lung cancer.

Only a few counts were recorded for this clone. CDR3 sequence (DNA): TGTGCACGCGGTCGGGCGGGAGCTAACACCGGGGAGCTGTTTTTT. Its protein is CARGRAGANTGELFF. The chain links TRBV30 to TRBJ2-2; 7 nucleotides line up with TRBD2. The V gene's germline CDR1 is GTSNPN and CDR2 SVGIG (reference sequence). The CDR3 spans 15 residues.

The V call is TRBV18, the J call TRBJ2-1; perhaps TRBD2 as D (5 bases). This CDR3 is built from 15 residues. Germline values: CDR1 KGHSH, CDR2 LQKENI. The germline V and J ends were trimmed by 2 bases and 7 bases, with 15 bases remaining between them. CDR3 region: CASSPTLGEGNEQFF. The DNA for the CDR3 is TGTGCCAGCTCACCAACATTGGGAGAGGGTAATGAGCAGTTCTTC.

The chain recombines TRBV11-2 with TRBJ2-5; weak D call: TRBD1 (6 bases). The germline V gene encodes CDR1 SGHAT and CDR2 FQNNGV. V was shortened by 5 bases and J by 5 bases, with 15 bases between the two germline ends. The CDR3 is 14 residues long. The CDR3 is CASSLRGRGETQYF. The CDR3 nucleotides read TGTGCCAGCAGCCTCAGGGGAAGGGGGGAGACCCAGTACTTC.

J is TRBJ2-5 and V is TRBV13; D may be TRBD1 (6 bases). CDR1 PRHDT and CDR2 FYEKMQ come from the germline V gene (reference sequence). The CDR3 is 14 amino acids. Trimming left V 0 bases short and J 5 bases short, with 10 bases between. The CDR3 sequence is CASSLGLQGETQYF. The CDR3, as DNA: TGTGCCAGCAGCTTAGGCCTTCAGGGGGAGACCCAGTACTTC.

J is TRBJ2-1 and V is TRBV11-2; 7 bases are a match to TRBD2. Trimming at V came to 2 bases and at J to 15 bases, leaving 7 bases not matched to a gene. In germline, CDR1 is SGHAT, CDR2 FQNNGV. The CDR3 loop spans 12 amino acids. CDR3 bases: TGTGCCAGCAGCTTATGGGGGGGGGTAGGGTTCTTC. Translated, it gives CASSLWGGVGFF.

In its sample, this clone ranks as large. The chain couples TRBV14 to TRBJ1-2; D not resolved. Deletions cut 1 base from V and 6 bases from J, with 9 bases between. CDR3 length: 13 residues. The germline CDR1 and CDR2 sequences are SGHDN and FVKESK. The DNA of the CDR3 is TGTGCCAGCAGCCAAGCAGGAATTCATGGCTACACCTTC. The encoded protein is CASSQAGIHGYTF.

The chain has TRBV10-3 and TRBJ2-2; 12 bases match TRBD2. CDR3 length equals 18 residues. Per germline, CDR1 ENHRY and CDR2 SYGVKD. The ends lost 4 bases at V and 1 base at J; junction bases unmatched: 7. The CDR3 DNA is TGTGCCATCAGTGTTCTAGCGGGAGGGCCAGGGAACACCGGGGAGCTGTTTTTT. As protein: CAISVLAGGPGNTGELFF.

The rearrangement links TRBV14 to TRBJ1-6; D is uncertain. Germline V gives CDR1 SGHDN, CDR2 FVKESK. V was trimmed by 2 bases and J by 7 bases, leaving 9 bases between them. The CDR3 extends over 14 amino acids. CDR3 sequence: CASSQILGNSPLHF. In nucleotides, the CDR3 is TGTGCCAGCAGCCAAATACTCGGGAATTCACCCCTCCACTTT. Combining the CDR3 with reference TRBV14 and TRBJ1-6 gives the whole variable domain EAGVTQFPSHSVIEKGQTVTLRCDPISGHDNLYWYRRVMGKEIKFLLHFVKESKQDESGMPNNRFLAERTGGTYSTLKVQPAELEDSGVYFCASSQILGNSPLHFGNGTRLTVT.

This CDR3 is CASSILGGELFF. For the CDR3, the DNA is TGTGCCAGTAGTATTCTGGGCGGGGAGCTGTTTTTT. The gene calls are TRBV19 and TRBJ2-2; no reliable D call. The germline V gene has CDR1 LNHDA and CDR2 SQIVND (reference sequence). Trimming removed 3 bases from V and 7 bases from J, with 6 bases in between. This CDR3 region has 12 residues.

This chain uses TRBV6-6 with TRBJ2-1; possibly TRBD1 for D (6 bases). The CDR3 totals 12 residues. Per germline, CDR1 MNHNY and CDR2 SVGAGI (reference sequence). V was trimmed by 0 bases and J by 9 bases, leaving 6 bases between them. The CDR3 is CASSYSRGEQFF. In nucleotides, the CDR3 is TGTGCCAGCAGTTACTCCAGGGGTGAGCAGTTCTTC.

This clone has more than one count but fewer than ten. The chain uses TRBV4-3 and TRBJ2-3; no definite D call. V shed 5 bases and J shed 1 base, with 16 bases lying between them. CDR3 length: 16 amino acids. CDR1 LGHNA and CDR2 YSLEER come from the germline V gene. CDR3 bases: TGCGCCAGCAGCTCAACTACAAACCCGGGCACAGATACGCAGTATTTT. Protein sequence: CASSSTTNPGTDTQYF.

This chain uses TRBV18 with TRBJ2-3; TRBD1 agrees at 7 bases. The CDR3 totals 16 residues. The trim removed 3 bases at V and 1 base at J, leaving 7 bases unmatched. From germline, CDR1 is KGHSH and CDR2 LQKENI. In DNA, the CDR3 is TGTGCCAGCTCACCGAATCGACAGGGCCGCACAGATACGCAGTATTTT. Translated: CASSPNRQGRTDTQYF.

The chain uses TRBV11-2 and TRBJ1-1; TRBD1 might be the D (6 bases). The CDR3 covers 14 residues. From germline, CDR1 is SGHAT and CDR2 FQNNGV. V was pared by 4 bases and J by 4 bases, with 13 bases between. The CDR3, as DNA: TGTGCCAGCAGCTCAGGGGTCAGGGTCACTGAAGCTTTCTTT. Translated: CASSSGVRVTEAFF.